A single TCR beta chain is shown here with its context. The data derive from a study of control samples from healthy donors and cancer patients. Using immunoSEQ multiplex PCR, the repertoire was profiled, and TCRdb retains in-frame clones only, with some absent. The table records about 130,000 clones, about 88% of them present only once. The V end was cut by 3 bases, the J end by 5 bases, with 10 bases between. This CDR3 contains 14 residues. Per germline, CDR1 MNHNS and CDR2 SASEGT. The chain carries TRBV6-1 and TRBJ1-4; no firm D call. The TCR sequence derives from a young man in good health. Sequenced input: blood. CDR3 nucleotides: TGTGCCAGCAGTGAGTCAGGAATGAATGAAAAACTGTTTTTT. This gives the protein CASSESGMNEKLFF.